Presented here are 17 T cell receptor beta chains from one specimen sequenced in a study of T cell responses to AZD1222 COVID-19 vaccine. Generated by immunoSEQ multiplex PCR, the TCRdb table keeps only in-frame clones and is missing some. The table has approximately 300,000 clones, 90% to 95% seen once; the top ten hold around 0.6%. The sample here was peripheral blood, taken 28 days after the second AZD1222 dose. These receptor sequences come from an adult who received the AZD1222 COVID-19 vaccine.

The chain recombines TRBV2 with TRBJ1-5; 7 positions match TRBD1. Trimming took 6 bases from V and 0 from J; bases not matched to a gene: 5. Germline loops: CDR1 SNHLY, CDR2 FYNNEI. The CDR3 extends over 15 amino acids. The CDR3 DNA sequence: TGTGCCAGCAGAACCAGGGGGAATAGCAATCAGCCCCAGCATTTT. This gives the protein CASRTRGNSNQPQHF.

The CDR3 is CASRYRVGNEKLFF. CDR3 sequence (DNA): TGTGCCAGCAGGTACAGGGTAGGGAATGAAAAACTGTTTTTT. This chain joins TRBV6-6 and TRBJ1-4, with D possibly being TRBD1 (6 bases). The CDR3 is made up of 14 amino acids. V lost 6 bases to trimming and J lost 5 bases, with 13 bases between them. Looked up from germline, CDR1 is MNHNY and CDR2 is SVGAGI (reference sequence).

This clone was detected once. The V and J genes are TRBV3-1 (or the pseudogene TRBV3-2) and TRBJ2-5, with 7 bases identical to TRBD2. This CDR3 spans 15 amino acids. From germline, CDR1 is LGHDT and CDR2 YNNKEL (reference sequence). After removal of 2 bases from V and 4 bases from J, the junction contained 7 bases not matched to a gene. The CDR3 region is CASSQLRGGRETQYF. The DNA for the CDR3 is TGTGCCAGCAGCCAACTCCGGGGCGGGAGAGAGACCCAGTACTTC.

The V gene is TRBV7-8, the J gene TRBJ2-7; unclear D gene. The V end lost 5 bases, the J end lost 4 bases, and 9 bases lay between the germline ends. CDR1 and CDR2 from the germline V gene are SGHVS and FQNEAQ. The CDR3 spans 12 residues. The CDR3 loop is CASSRPGYEQYF. The CDR3 region has the DNA TGTGCCAGCAGCCGGCCAGGATACGAGCAGTACTTC.

The V call is TRBV19, the J call TRBJ1-1; TRBD1 might be the D (6 bases). Germline V gene data show CDR1 as LNHDA and CDR2 as SQIVND (reference sequence). The CDR3 has 15 residues. The V gene lost 5 bases and the J gene lost 1 base, with 14 bases spanning the gap. The DNA of the CDR3 is TGTGCCAGTAGTCGAGAGGGGGGCAGGAACACTGAAGCTTTCTTT. Its translation is CASSREGGRNTEAFF.

The chain joins TRBV7-8 to TRBJ1-5; 9 nucleotides align to TRBD1. Germline CDR1 and CDR2: SGHVS and FQNEAQ. The length of the CDR3 is 15 residues. The trim removed 8 bases at V and 1 base at J, leaving 6 bases unmatched. CDR3 residues: CASATGGRSNQPQHF. For the CDR3, the DNA is TGTGCCAGCGCCACAGGGGGCAGGAGCAATCAGCCCCAGCATTTT.

The rearrangement uses TRBV5-1 and TRBJ2-3; TRBD2 might be the D (7 bases). CDR3 length: 14 residues. Trimming left V 4 bases short and J 8 bases short, with 17 bases between. Germline CDR1 reads SGHRS; CDR2 reads YFSETQ. The CDR3 DNA is TGCGCCAGCAGCCCAGGGACTAAGGGGGGTACGCAGTATTTT. The encoded protein is CASSPGTKGGTQYF.

J is TRBJ2-7 and V is TRBV3-1 (or the pseudogene TRBV3-2); 11 bases fit TRBD2. The trim removed 1 base at V and 3 bases at J, leaving 2 bases unmatched. This CDR3 contains 15 residues. Germline CDR1 and CDR2: LGHDT and YNNKEL (reference sequence). This chain's CDR3 is CASSQGLAGFYEQYF. The CDR3 coding sequence is TGTGCCAGCAGCCAAGGACTAGCGGGGTTCTACGAGCAGTACTTC.

V gene TRBV6-5 combines with J gene TRBJ1-6, with D possibly being TRBD1 (6 bases). Deletions cut 4 bases from V and 7 bases from J, with 14 bases between. Germline V gene lookup returns CDR1 MNHEY and CDR2 SVGAGI. The CDR3 consists of 15 residues. The CDR3 loop reads CASSSTTGTNSPLHF. The CDR3 DNA is TGTGCCAGCAGTTCAACTACAGGGACCAATTCACCCCTCCACTTT.

The V gene is TRBV2, the J gene TRBJ2-6; D tentatively reads TRBD1 or TRBD2 (6 bases each). In germline, CDR1 is SNHLY, CDR2 FYNNEI. CDR3 length equals 17 residues. Trimming removed 7 bases from V and 0 bases from J, with 16 bases in between. The CDR3 DNA is TGTGCCAGCACCCCTGGGGGGCCGGGCTCTGGGGCCAACGTCCTGACTTTC. This sequence encodes CASTPGGPGSGANVLTF. Variable domain in full (rest from reference TRBV2 and TRBJ2-6): EPEVTQTPSHQVTQMGQEVILRCVPISNHLYFYWYRQILGQKVEFLVSFYNNEISEKSEIFDDQFSVERPDGSNFTLKIRSTKLEDSAMYFCASTPGGPGSGANVLTFGAGSRLTVL.

Concerning this clone: At one end, the junction sequence differs from germline, possibly due to a read error. The V call is TRBV11-2, the J call TRBJ2-3; maybe TRBD1 (6 bases). The germline V gene encodes CDR1 SGHAT and CDR2 FQNNGV. The CDR3 has 15 residues. CDR3 nucleotides: TGTGCCAGCAGCGTAGAACAGGGACCCACAGATACGCAGTATTTT. Its protein is CASSVEQGPTDTQYF. Filled out from reference TRBV11-2 and TRBJ2-3, the complete variable domain reads EAGVAQSPRYKIIEKRQSVAFWCNPISGHATLYWYQQILGQGPKLLIQFQNNGVVDDSQLPKDRFSAERLKGVDSTLKIQPAKLEDSAVYLCASSVEQGPTDTQYFGPGTRLTVL.

The rearrangement uses TRBV10-1 and TRBJ1-1; D is ambiguous. V lost 3 bases, J lost 9 bases, and 11 bases lay in between. This CDR3 region has 12 residues. Germline lookup yields CDR1 WNHNN and CDR2 SYGVQD (reference sequence). CDR3 amino acids: CASSDPGSQAFF. For the CDR3, the DNA is TGCGCCAGCAGTGACCCCGGGAGCCAAGCTTTCTTT.

In the case of this clone: The junction differs from germline at one of its ends, possibly a read error. This chain connects TRBV7-2 to TRBJ1-4, with 9 bases that match TRBD1. The V gene's germline CDR1 is SGHTA and CDR2 FQGNSA. The CDR3 consists of 15 residues. Written as DNA, the CDR3 is TGTGCCAGCAGCTTACGCCGGGGACAGGGAGTAGGAGGGGCCTTT. Translated, it gives CASSLRRGQGVGGAF.

The chain uses TRBV7-2 and TRBJ1-1; D might be TRBD1 (6 bases). The CDR3 has 15 amino acids. The germline V gene encodes CDR1 SGHTA and CDR2 FQGNSA. Between the trimmed V and J ends, which lost 5 bases and 0 bases, there was a span of 13 bases. The CDR3 DNA reads TGTGCCAGCAGCCTTACGACAGGAGTGAACACTGAAGCTTTCTTT. Its translation: CASSLTTGVNTEAFF.

This chain joins TRBV5-1 and TRBJ1-4; TRBD1 is a possible D gene (5 bases). The CDR3 has 16 residues. V lost 4 bases to trimming and J lost 2 bases, with 15 bases between them. The germline CDR1 and CDR2 sequences are SGHRS and YFSETQ. The CDR3 sequence: CASSPTPTATNEKLFF. DNA of the CDR3: TGCGCCAGCAGCCCTACTCCGACAGCGACTAATGAAAAACTGTTTTTT.

This chain connects TRBV5-1 to TRBJ1-3; D uncertain. With 4 bases removed from V and 0 bases from J, the gap between germline ends came to 14 bases. This CDR3 spans 16 amino acids. Germline V gene sequence: CDR1 SGHRS, CDR2 YFSETQ. CDR3 sequence (DNA): TGCGCCAGCAGCCGCGCTGGGGTGAGCTCTGGAAACACCATATATTTT. This encodes CASSRAGVSSGNTIYF.

The chain recombines TRBV7-9 with TRBJ2-7; possible D gene TRBD2, 7 bases. Trimming removed 5 bases at V and 3 bases at J, with 14 bases between. The germline gives CDR1 SEHNR, CDR2 FQNEAQ (reference sequence). This CDR3 has 14 amino acids. The CDR3 protein is CASSAEGGHYEQYF. Here the CDR3 DNA reads TGTGCCAGCAGCGCCGAGGGGGGGCACTACGAGCAGTACTTC.